The next 24 T cell receptor beta chains were all read from a single sample in a study of identifying expanded T cells in peripheral blood. Clones were sequenced by immunoSEQ multiplex PCR, and TCRdb holds only the in-frame ones, with some missing. The sample consists of approximately 94,000 clones, over 70% of them appearing once. The material sequenced was blood. The source of these receptors is a person aged 18 to 70 in good health.

This clone was seen a few times. The sample contains more than one DNA sequence encoding this CDR3. The chain joins TRBV5-1 to TRBJ2-5; TRBD1 agrees at 8 bases. Germline V gene data show CDR1 as SGHRS and CDR2 as YFSETQ. This CDR3 has 15 amino acids. V lost 0 bases to trimming and J lost 0 bases; unmatched junction nucleotides: 1. The DNA of the CDR3 is TGCGCCAGCAGCTTGGGACAGGGGTACCAAGAGACCCAGTACTTC. It yields the protein CASSLGQGYQETQYF.

The genes are TRBV5-1 and TRBJ2-1, with a tentative D call TRBD1 (7 bases). The CDR3 consists of 13 residues. V was pared by 3 bases and J by 8 bases, with 12 bases between. The germline V gene has CDR1 SGHRS and CDR2 YFSETQ. The CDR3 sequence is CASSSQGGHEQFF. The CDR3 bases are TGCGCCAGCAGCTCCCAGGGGGGACATGAGCAGTTCTTC.

The V call is TRBV19, the J call TRBJ1-2, with D uncertain. CDR1 is LNHDA and CDR2 is SQIVND in the germline V gene (reference sequence). Deletions cut 5 bases from V and 4 bases from J, with 8 bases between. The CDR3 runs to 12 residues. The CDR3 reads CASSSSSYGYTF. The CDR3 DNA reads as TGTGCCAGTAGTTCCTCCTCCTATGGCTACACCTTC.

The chain carries TRBV10-3 and TRBJ1-2, with D possibly matching TRBD1 (6 bases). Germline V gene data show CDR1 as ENHRY and CDR2 as SYGVKD. This CDR3 is built from 13 residues. V lost 11 bases to trimming and J lost 8 bases, with 21 bases between them. In nucleotides, the CDR3 is TGTGCCGGAAGGGAGGCAGGGGTGGGCGGCTACACCTTC. This translates into CAGREAGVGGYTF.

The chain links TRBV30 to TRBJ2-5, with D possibly TRBD1 on 5 matching bases. The CDR3 runs to 12 residues. The germline V gene encodes CDR1 GTSNPN and CDR2 SVGIG (reference sequence). Trimming left V 4 bases short and J 1 base short, with 7 bases between. CDR3 nucleotides: TGTGCCTGGATTCAGGGCCAAGAGACCCAGTACTTC. This gives the protein CAWIQGQETQYF.

The rearrangement links TRBV13 to TRBJ2-3, with D uncertain. Looked up from germline, CDR1 is PRHDT and CDR2 is FYEKMQ (reference sequence). CDR3 length: 14 residues. Trimming stripped 8 bases from V and 4 bases from J, with 16 bases between. CDR3 DNA: TGTGCCAGCCTGTCCAAGGGCCCCTCAGATACGCAGTATTTT. It encodes CASLSKGPSDTQYF.

V is TRBV27 and J is TRBJ2-6; D gene ambiguous. Trimming pared 6 bases from V and 0 bases from J, leaving 12 bases between. The CDR3 covers 16 residues. Per germline, CDR1 MNHEY and CDR2 SMNVEV (reference sequence). CDR3 DNA sequence: TGTGCCAGCAGCCCCAGGCTTGGCTCTGGGGCCAACGTCCTGACTTTC. Amino acid sequence: CASSPRLGSGANVLTF.

The chain employs TRBV5-1 and TRBJ1-2; TRBD1 is a possible D gene (5 bases). From germline, CDR1 is SGHRS and CDR2 YFSETQ. V gave up 1 base and J gave up 6 bases, with 16 bases separating them. This CDR3 spans 15 amino acids. The CDR3 reads CASSLSRGPLDGYTF. CDR3 DNA: TGCGCCAGCAGCTTGTCGCGGGGCCCCCTGGATGGCTACACCTTC.

This rearrangement joins TRBV7-3 to TRBJ2-1; 7 bases are a match to TRBD2. The germline V gene encodes CDR1 SGHTA and CDR2 FQGTGA. The CDR3 loop spans 17 amino acids. Trimming cost V 5 bases and J 7 bases; bases outside gene matches: 17. The CDR3 loop reads CASSPRASPNGRNEQFF. DNA of the CDR3: TGTGCCAGCAGCCCCCGAGCTAGCCCAAACGGGAGGAATGAGCAGTTCTTC. Complete variable domain (other parts from reference TRBV7-3 and TRBJ2-1): GAGVSQTPSNKVTEKGKYVELRCDPISGHTALYWYRQSLGQGPEFLIYFQGTGAADDSGLPNDRFFAVRPEGSVSTLKIQRTERGDSAVYLCASSPRASPNGRNEQFFGPGTRLTVL.

This clone was counted once. The chain employs TRBV19 and TRBJ1-1; D not certain. CDR3 length: 12 amino acids. The V and J ends lost 8 bases and 5 bases respectively, with 12 bases between them. Per the germline V gene, CDR1 is LNHDA and CDR2 is SQIVND (reference sequence). The CDR3, as DNA: TGTGCCAGTTCTGATCCGGGGACTGAAGCTTTCTTT. Amino acids: CASSDPGTEAFF.

This chain connects TRBV6-1 to TRBJ1-2; TRBD1 agrees at 8 bases. The germline V gene encodes CDR1 MNHNS and CDR2 SASEGT. This CDR3 is built from 12 residues. V shed 4 bases and J 9 bases; nucleotides not matched to a gene: 4. CDR3 in DNA: TGTGCCAGCAGTGCCGGACAGGGAAGCTACACCTTC. The encoded protein is CASSAGQGSYTF.

The rearrangement links TRBV6-5 to TRBJ1-2; D possibly corresponds to TRBD1 (6 bases). Germline values: CDR1 MNHEY, CDR2 SVGAGI. Between the trimmed V and J ends, which lost 4 bases and 5 bases, there was a span of 14 bases. The CDR3 loop spans 14 amino acids. CDR3 bases: TGTGCCAGCAGTTCCAGGGGATCGGTTTATGGCTACACCTTC. Protein: CASSSRGSVYGYTF.

The gene calls are TRBV6-6 and TRBJ2-7; no firm D call. The CDR3 contains 13 residues. Germline CDR1 reads MNHNY; CDR2 reads SVGAGI (reference sequence). With 7 bases removed from V and 3 bases from J, the gap between germline ends came to 13 bases. In DNA form, the CDR3 reads TGTGCCAGCAAGTGGACGGAGTACTACGAGCAGTACTTC. Amino acid sequence: CASKWTEYYEQYF.

The table lists this clone with a count of one. V and J are TRBV7-8 and TRBJ1-1; tentative D call: TRBD1 (6 bases). Germline V lookup: CDR1 SGHVS, CDR2 FQNEAQ. Trimming removed 5 bases at V and 4 bases at J, with 17 bases between. The CDR3 has 15 residues. CDR3 region: CASSLGGPITTEAFF. CDR3 in DNA: TGTGCCAGCAGCCTCGGGGGGCCAATTACCACTGAAGCTTTCTTT.

J is TRBJ1-2 and V is TRBV19; D perhaps matches TRBD1 (5 bases). Trimming removed 9 bases from V and 7 bases from J, with 21 bases in between. The CDR3 covers 14 residues. Per germline, CDR1 LNHDA and CDR2 SQIVND (reference sequence). The CDR3 spells CASRRLRGPAGYTF. CDR3 DNA sequence: TGTGCCAGCAGACGGCTAAGGGGCCCTGCTGGCTACACCTTC.

The V gene is TRBV6-6, the J gene TRBJ2-3; D perhaps matches TRBD2 (6 bases). The CDR3 length is 15 residues. Trimming pared 3 bases from V and 1 base from J, leaving 11 bases between. CDR1 is MNHNY, CDR2 SVGAGI, per germline (reference sequence). CDR3 in amino acids: CASSYGRGGTDTQYF. CDR3 nucleotides: TGTGCCAGCAGTTATGGGCGGGGAGGCACAGATACGCAGTATTTT.

This rearrangement joins TRBV5-1 to TRBJ2-1; TRBD2 might be the D (6 bases). Germline CDR1 is SGHRS and CDR2 is YFSETQ. V shed 3 bases and J shed 0 bases, with 7 bases lying between them. This CDR3 comprises 14 residues. As DNA, the CDR3 is TGCGCCAGCAGCTCGGACTACTCCTACAATGAGCAGTTCTTC. This translates into CASSSDYSYNEQFF. Full variable domain (outside the CDR3, taken from reference TRBV5-1 and TRBJ2-1): KAGVTQTPRYLIKTRGQQVTLSCSPISGHRSVSWYQQTPGQGLQFLFEYFSETQRNKGNFPGRFSGRQFSNSRSEMNVSTLELGDSALYLCASSSDYSYNEQFFGPGTRLTVL.

V is TRBV18 and J is TRBJ1-4; the match to TRBD1 covers 8 bases. Germline-derived CDR1 and CDR2 are KGHSH and LQKENI. The CDR3 length is 15 residues. Trimming removed 3 bases from V and 7 bases from J; junction bases left unmatched: 7. The CDR3 DNA reads TGTGCCAGCTCACCTAGCCAGGGGGCGACTGAAAAACTGTTTTTT. It codes for CASSPSQGATEKLFF.

This chain connects TRBV19 to TRBJ1-5, with TRBD1 identical over 9 bases. The CDR3 contains 15 residues. The V segment lost 7 bases and the J segment 5 bases; nucleotides outside the gene matches: 9. CDR1 is LNHDA, CDR2 SQIVND, per germline (reference sequence). Here the CDR3 DNA reads TGTGCCAGTACACAGGGACAGGGTATTGATCAGCCCCAGCATTTT. Amino acids: CASTQGQGIDQPQHF. Based on the CDR3 plus reference TRBV19 and TRBJ1-5, the full variable domain is DGGITQSPKYLFRKEGQNVTLSCEQNLNHDAMYWYRQDPGQGLRLIYYSQIVNDFQKGDIAEGYSVSREKKESFPLTVTSAQKNPTAFYLCASTQGQGIDQPQHFGDGTRLSIL.

The chain employs TRBV6-5 and TRBJ1-2; the D is unclear. Trimming left V 6 bases short and J 0 bases short, with 11 bases between. The CDR3 is made up of 14 amino acids. CDR1 and CDR2 (germline): MNHEY, SVGAGI. The CDR3 DNA reads as TGTGCCAGCAGCCCGGTTTACGCTAACTATGGCTACACCTTC. It translates to CASSPVYANYGYTF.

Written as DNA, the CDR3 is TGCGCCAGCAGCTTGACTAGCGGGAAGGGGGATACGCAGTATTTT. This encodes CASSLTSGKGDTQYF. The J gene is TRBJ2-3, the V gene TRBV5-1, with 10 bases fitting TRBD2. Germline trimming cut 1 base from V and 6 bases from J; bases unmatched to any gene: 5. Per germline, CDR1 SGHRS and CDR2 YFSETQ. This CDR3 comprises 15 residues.

In its sample, this clone was seen once. The chain couples TRBV7-2 to TRBJ2-7; no clear D. Trimming took off 5 bases at V and 4 bases at J, with 15 bases between the two ends. The CDR3 length is 14 residues. Germline values: CDR1 SGHTA, CDR2 FQGNSA. The CDR3 DNA is TGTGCCAGCAGCCCCCCCCCACGGTGGTACGAGCAGTACTTC. Residues: CASSPPPRWYEQYF.

This clone was found once. The gene calls are TRBV5-1 and TRBJ1-3; a weak D match, TRBD1 (5 bases). Trimming left V 4 bases short and J 4 bases short, with 18 bases between. Germline V gene data show CDR1 as SGHRS and CDR2 as YFSETQ. The CDR3 is 16 amino acids. The DNA for the CDR3 is TGCGCCAGCAGCGTTCTTCCGACAGATTCGGGAAACACCATATATTTT. Its translation is CASSVLPTDSGNTIYF.

The J gene is TRBJ2-7, the V gene TRBV7-6; weak D call: TRBD1 (6 bases). V was clipped by 1 base and J by 5 bases, with 12 bases between them. CDR1 SGHVS and CDR2 FNYEAQ come from the germline V gene. This CDR3 spans 14 amino acids. CDR3 loop: CASSLGGRWDEQYF. The CDR3 DNA sequence: TGTGCCAGCAGCTTAGGGGGGCGGTGGGACGAGCAGTACTTC.